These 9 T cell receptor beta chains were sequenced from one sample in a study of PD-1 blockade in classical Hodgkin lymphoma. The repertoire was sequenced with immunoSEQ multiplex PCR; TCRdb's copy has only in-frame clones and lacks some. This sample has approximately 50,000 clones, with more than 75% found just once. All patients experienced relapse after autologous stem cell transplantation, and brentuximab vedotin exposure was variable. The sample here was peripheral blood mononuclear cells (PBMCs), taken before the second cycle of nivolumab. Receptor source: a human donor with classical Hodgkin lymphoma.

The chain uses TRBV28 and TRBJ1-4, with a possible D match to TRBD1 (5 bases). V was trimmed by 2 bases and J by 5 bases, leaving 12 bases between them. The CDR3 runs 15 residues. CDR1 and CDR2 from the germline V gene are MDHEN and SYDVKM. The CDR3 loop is CASSLQGRSNEKLFF. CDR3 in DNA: TGTGCCAGCAGTTTACAGGGACGGTCAAATGAAAAACTGTTTTTT.

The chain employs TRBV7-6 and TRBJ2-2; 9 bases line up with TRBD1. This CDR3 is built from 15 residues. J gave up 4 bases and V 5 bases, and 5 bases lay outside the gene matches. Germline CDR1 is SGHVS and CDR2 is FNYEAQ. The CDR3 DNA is TGTGCCAGCAGCCAGGGACAGGGAGTCACCGGGGAGCTGTTTTTT. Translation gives CASSQGQGVTGELFF.

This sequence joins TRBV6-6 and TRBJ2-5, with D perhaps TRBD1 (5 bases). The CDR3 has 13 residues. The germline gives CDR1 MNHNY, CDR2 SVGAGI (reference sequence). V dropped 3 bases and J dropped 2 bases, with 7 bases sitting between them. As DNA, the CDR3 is TGTGCCAGCAGTTATGGGGCACAAGAGACCCAGTACTTC. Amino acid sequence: CASSYGAQETQYF.

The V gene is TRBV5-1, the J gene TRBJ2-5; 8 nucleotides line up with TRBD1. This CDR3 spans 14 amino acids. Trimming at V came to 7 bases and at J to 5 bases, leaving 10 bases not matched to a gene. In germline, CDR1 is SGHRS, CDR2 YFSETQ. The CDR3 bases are TGCGCCAGCTATACCGGACAGGGAGTCGAGACCCAGTACTTC. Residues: CASYTGQGVETQYF. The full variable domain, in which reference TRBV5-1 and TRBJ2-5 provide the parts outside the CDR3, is KAGVTQTPRYLIKTRGQQVTLSCSPISGHRSVSWYQQTPGQGLQFLFEYFSETQRNKGNFPGRFSGRQFSNSRSEMNVSTLELGDSALYLCASYTGQGVETQYFGPGTRLLVL.

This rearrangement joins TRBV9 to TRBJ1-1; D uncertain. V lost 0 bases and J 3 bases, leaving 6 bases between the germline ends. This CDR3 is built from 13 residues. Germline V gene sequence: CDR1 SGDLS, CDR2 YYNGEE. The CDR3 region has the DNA TGTGCCAGCAGCGTAGGGGGTTACACTGAAGCTTTCTTT. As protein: CASSVGGYTEAFF.

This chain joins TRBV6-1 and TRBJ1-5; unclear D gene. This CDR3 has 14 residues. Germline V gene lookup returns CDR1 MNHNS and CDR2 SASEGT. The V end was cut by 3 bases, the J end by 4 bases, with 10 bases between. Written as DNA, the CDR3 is TGTGCCAGCAGTGACGTTATCGCGAATCAGCCCCAGCATTTT. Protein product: CASSDVIANQPQHF.

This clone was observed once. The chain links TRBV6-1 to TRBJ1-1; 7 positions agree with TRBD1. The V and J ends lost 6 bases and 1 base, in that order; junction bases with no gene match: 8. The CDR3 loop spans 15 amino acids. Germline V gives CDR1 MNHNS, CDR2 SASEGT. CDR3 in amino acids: CASSTRTGGNTEAFF. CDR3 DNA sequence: TGTGCCAGCAGCACCCGGACAGGAGGGAACACTGAAGCTTTCTTT.

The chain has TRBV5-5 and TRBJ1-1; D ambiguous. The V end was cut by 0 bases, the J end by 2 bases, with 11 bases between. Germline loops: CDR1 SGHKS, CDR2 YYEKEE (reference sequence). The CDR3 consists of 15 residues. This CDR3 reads CASSLAAPLNTEAFF. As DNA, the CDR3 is TGTGCCAGCAGCTTGGCCGCACCCCTTAACACTGAAGCTTTCTTT. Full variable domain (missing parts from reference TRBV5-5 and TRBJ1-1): DAGVTQSPTHLIKTRGQQVTLRCSPISGHKSVSWYQQVLGQGPQFIFQYYEKEERGRGNFPDRFSARQFPNYSSELNVNALLLGDSALYLCASSLAAPLNTEAFFGQGTRLTVV.

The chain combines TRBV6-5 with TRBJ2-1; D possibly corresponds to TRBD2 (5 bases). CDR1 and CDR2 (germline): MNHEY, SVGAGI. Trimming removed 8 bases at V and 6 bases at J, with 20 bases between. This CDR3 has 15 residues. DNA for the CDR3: TGTGCCAGCGGGTCTGGAGCGGCTGGTGGCAATGAGCAGTTCTTC. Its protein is CASGSGAAGGNEQFF.